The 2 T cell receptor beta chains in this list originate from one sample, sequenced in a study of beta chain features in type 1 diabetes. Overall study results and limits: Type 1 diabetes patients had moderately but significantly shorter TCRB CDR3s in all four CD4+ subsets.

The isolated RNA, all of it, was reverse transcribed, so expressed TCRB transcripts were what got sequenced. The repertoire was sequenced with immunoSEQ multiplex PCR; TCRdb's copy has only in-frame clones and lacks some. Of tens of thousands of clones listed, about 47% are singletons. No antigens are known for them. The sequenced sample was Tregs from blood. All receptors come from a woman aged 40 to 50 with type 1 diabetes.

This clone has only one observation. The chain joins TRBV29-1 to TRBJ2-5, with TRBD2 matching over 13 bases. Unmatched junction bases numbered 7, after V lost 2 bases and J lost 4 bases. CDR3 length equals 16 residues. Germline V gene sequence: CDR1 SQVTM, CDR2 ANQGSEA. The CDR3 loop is CSVELLAGGPGETQYF. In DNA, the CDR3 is TGCAGCGTTGAATTACTAGCGGGAGGGCCGGGAGAGACCCAGTACTTC.

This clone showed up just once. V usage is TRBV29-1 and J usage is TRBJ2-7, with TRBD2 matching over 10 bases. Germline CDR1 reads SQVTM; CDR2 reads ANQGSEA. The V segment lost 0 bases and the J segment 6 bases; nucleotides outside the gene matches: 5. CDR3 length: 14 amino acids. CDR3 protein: CSVEEAGGFGEQYF. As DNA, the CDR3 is TGCAGCGTTGAAGAAGCGGGAGGGTTTGGCGAGCAGTACTTC.